This T cell receptor (beta chain) was sequenced in a study of graft-versus-host responses after intestinal transplantation. At the level of the study: Anti-thymocyte globulin served as induction for all recipients, who then took tacrolimus and steroids for two to three years.

Study-wide findings and caveats: Early post-transplant falls in HvG clones accompanied the peak levels of circulating GvH clones. Recipient marrow harbored GvH clones, some of which surfaced first in ileum or blood.

The assay was immunoSEQ multiplex PCR, and TCRdb's table has in-frame clones only and misses some. The sample lists about 120,000 clones, approximately 93% seen once, with 1% to 1.5% in the top ten. CDR3 length equals 12 residues. Unmatched junction bases numbered 4, after V lost 2 bases and J lost 9 bases. The germline V gene has CDR1 GTSNPN and CDR2 SVGIG (reference sequence). Notes on this clone: Its cognate antigen is unknown.

The input for sequencing was unstimulated CD8+ T cells sorted from spleen or lymph node cells, taken before transplant. The chain is built from TRBV30 and TRBJ2-1; 7 bases agree with TRBD1. The sequence derives from a human donor who was the organ donor for an intestinal transplant. The CDR3 region has the DNA TGTGCCTGGAGTTACAGGGGCGGTGAGCAGTTCTTC. Translating it yields CAWSYRGGEQFF.